These 29 T cell receptor beta chains were sequenced from one sample in a study of CD8 T cells in Susac syndrome. RNA in amounts of roughly 0.5 to 1 ug was reverse transcribed with random hexamers. Using its own MiXCR run on the immunoSEQ multiplex PCR reads, TCRdb lists one record per CDR3 protein. The repertoire holds around 90,000 distinct CDR3 sequences, with approximately 96% as singletons. Sequencing input: CD8+ T cells from PBMCs. Receptors were obtained from a human donor with Susac syndrome.

The count of this clonotype is one. The chain recombines TRBV4-3 with TRBJ2-3; weak D call: TRBD1 (6 bases). CDR1 and CDR2 from the germline V gene are LGHNA and YSLEER. The CDR3 length is 14 residues. The ends were cut back, 3 bases at V and 3 bases at J, with 10 bases in the middle. Here the CDR3 DNA reads TGCGCCAGCAGCCAGATCAGGGGTACAGATACGCAGTATTTT. The encoded protein is CASSQIRGTDTQYF.

The CDR3 nucleotides read TGCAGTGCTAGAGGAACGGGGGGACTAGCGGGGGAGACCCAGTACTTC. Its translation is CSARGTGGLAGETQYF. The V and J genes are TRBV20-1 and TRBJ2-5; TRBD2 matches at 13 bases. The CDR3 runs to 16 residues. Unmatched junction bases numbered 7, after V lost 1 base and J lost 5 bases. Looked up from germline, CDR1 is DFQATT and CDR2 is SNEGSKA (reference sequence).

V gene TRBV7-8 combines with J gene TRBJ2-3; 8 nucleotides align to TRBD2. The germline gives CDR1 SGHVS, CDR2 FQNEAQ. J gave up 5 bases and V 5 bases, and 6 bases lay outside the gene matches. There are 14 residues in the CDR3. CDR3 amino acids: CASSILAALDTQYF. For the CDR3, the DNA is TGTGCCAGCAGCATACTAGCGGCCTTAGATACGCAGTATTTT. Complete variable domain (other parts from reference TRBV7-8 and TRBJ2-3): GAGVSQSPRYKVAKRGQDVALRCDPISGHVSLFWYQQALGQGPEFLTYFQNEAQLDKSGLPSDRFFAERPEGSVSTLKIQRTQQEDSAVYLCASSILAALDTQYFGPGTRLTVL.

The rearrangement uses TRBV13 and TRBJ1-5; D is uncertain. Looked up from germline, CDR1 is PRHDT and CDR2 is FYEKMQ (reference sequence). This CDR3 comprises 12 residues. Trimming shortened V by 6 bases and J by 7 bases, and 10 bases separated the two germline ends. The CDR3 region is CASSNLGQPQHF. The DNA of the CDR3 is TGTGCCAGCAGTAACCTGGGCCAGCCCCAGCATTTT.

The rearrangement links TRBV24-1 to TRBJ2-5; D might be TRBD1 (6 bases). Deletions cut 7 bases from V and 2 bases from J, with 10 bases between. The CDR3 sequence is 13 residues long. Germline V gene data show CDR1 as KGHDR and CDR2 as SFDVKD. CDR3 in DNA: TGTGCCACCAGGGGACACCCACAAGAGACCCAGTACTTC. Residues: CATRGHPQETQYF.

This clonotype came up once. The chain employs TRBV5-4 and TRBJ2-7, with 8 bases aligning to TRBD2. This CDR3 is built from 14 residues. V was clipped by 6 bases and J by 2 bases; unmatched bases: 7. In germline, CDR1 is SGHNT, CDR2 YYREEE (reference sequence). The CDR3 protein is CASNTAGAPYEQYF. DNA of the CDR3: TGTGCCAGCAACACAGCGGGAGCGCCCTACGAGCAGTACTTC.

The sample holds one count of this clonotype. The genes are TRBV4-3 and TRBJ2-1, with 11 nucleotides matching TRBD2. The junction had 5 bases not matched to a gene; V was cut back by 1 base and J by 0 bases. The CDR3 consists of 18 residues. The germline CDR1 and CDR2 sequences are LGHNA and YSLEER. The CDR3 here is CASSQADLAGGSYNEQFF. In nucleotides, the CDR3 is TGCGCCAGCAGCCAAGCAGACCTAGCGGGGGGCTCCTACAATGAGCAGTTCTTC.

The rearrangement uses TRBV7-3 and TRBJ1-4; the D is unclear. Germline lookup yields CDR1 SGHTA and CDR2 FQGTGA. V was clipped by 4 bases and J by 5 bases, with 23 bases between them. The CDR3 loop spans 18 amino acids. The DNA for the CDR3 is TGTGCCAGCAGCTCCAAACCCTCTAGCGACTCGTTGAATGAAAAACTGTTTTTT. Amino acids: CASSSKPSSDSLNEKLFF.

Worth noting for this clonotype: The junction departs from germline at one end; a sequencing error may be responsible. This rearrangement joins TRBV2 to TRBJ1-2, with a weak D call TRBD1 (6 bases). Germline loops: CDR1 SNHLY, CDR2 FYNNEI. CDR3 length equals 12 residues. The CDR3 spells CASSEISIGGSF. CDR3 bases: TGTGCCAGCAGTGAAATCTCTATCGGGGGCTCCTTC.

J is TRBJ2-1 and V is TRBV7-2; weak D call: TRBD1 (7 bases). Germline V gives CDR1 SGHTA, CDR2 FQGNSA. CDR3 size: 15 residues. The germline V and J ends were trimmed by 1 base and 12 bases, with 19 bases remaining between them. CDR3 coding DNA: TGTGCCAGCAGCTTAGTAGCGGAGACAGGGAAAGGGCAGTTCTTC. This encodes CASSLVAETGKGQFF. The whole variable domain, remainder taken from reference TRBV7-2 and TRBJ2-1, is GAGVSQSPSNKVTEKGKDVELRCDPISGHTALYWYRQSLGQGLEFLIYFQGNSAPDKSGLPSDRFSAERTGGSVSTLTIQRTQQEDSAVYLCASSLVAETGKGQFFGPGTRLTVL.

The chain employs TRBV12-3 or TRBV12-4 and TRBJ2-6; D may be TRBD1 (5 bases). The V end was cut by 8 bases, the J end by 0 bases, with 11 bases between. This CDR3 has 15 residues. CDR3: CASDRQNSGANVLTF. The CDR3 nucleotides are TGTGCCAGCGACAGACAAAACTCTGGGGCCAACGTCCTGACTTTC.

Here the CDR3 DNA reads TGTGCCAGCACTAGAGACAGTGAGAATGAAAAACTGTTTTTT. Amino acid sequence: CASTRDSENEKLFF. The rearrangement uses TRBV9 and TRBJ1-4; D possibly corresponds to TRBD1 (5 bases). The CDR3 runs to 14 residues. The V end lost 6 bases, the J end lost 5 bases, and 14 bases lay between the germline ends. The germline V gene has CDR1 SGDLS and CDR2 YYNGEE.

The chain couples TRBV7-2 to TRBJ1-1; no reliable D call. This CDR3 comprises 14 residues. Deletions cut 7 bases from V and 1 base from J, with 13 bases between. Germline V gene lookup returns CDR1 SGHTA and CDR2 FQGNSA. The CDR3 DNA reads as TGTGCCAGCACCCCGACGAGGGAGAACACTGAAGCTTTCTTT. Translating it yields CASTPTRENTEAFF.

The CDR3 region has the DNA TGTGCCTGGAGTGTTGTGGGCACAGATACGCAGTATTTT. Its protein product is CAWSVVGTDTQYF. The V and J genes are TRBV30 and TRBJ2-3; D not resolved. V lost 0 bases, J lost 1 base, and 5 bases lay in between. The CDR3 length is 13 residues. Per the germline V gene, CDR1 is GTSNPN and CDR2 is SVGIG (reference sequence).

This chain joins TRBV27 and TRBJ2-7, with 8 nucleotides matching TRBD1. The germline CDR1 and CDR2 sequences are MNHEY and SMNVEV (reference sequence). The CDR3 extends over 14 amino acids. The V and J ends lost 2 bases and 4 bases, in that order; junction bases with no gene match: 4. CDR3 nucleotides: TGTGCCAGCAGTTTACGGACAGGGCGGTACGAGCAGTACTTC. Protein: CASSLRTGRYEQYF.

The rearrangement links TRBV20-1 to TRBJ1-5; tentative D call: TRBD1 (6 bases). The CDR3 totals 13 residues. Per germline, CDR1 DFQATT and CDR2 SNEGSKA (reference sequence). The ends were cut back, 3 bases at V and 6 bases at J, with 12 bases in the middle. The CDR3 DNA sequence: TGCAGTGCTAGGGGGGGGGCCGGTCAGCCCCAGCATTTT. Amino acid sequence: CSARGGAGQPQHF.

The chain couples TRBV18 to TRBJ1-5, with D hard to call. Germline-derived CDR1 and CDR2 are KGHSH and LQKENI. The V end was cut by 4 bases, the J end by 0 bases, with 4 bases between. There are 13 residues in the CDR3. For the CDR3, the DNA is TGTGCCAGCTCACTTGTTAGCAATCAGCCCCAGCATTTT. This codes for CASSLVSNQPQHF.

The V call is TRBV20-1, the J call TRBJ1-2; D is ambiguous. Trimming pared 4 bases from V and 0 bases from J, leaving 6 bases between. From germline, CDR1 is DFQATT and CDR2 SNEGSKA (reference sequence). This CDR3 is 12 amino acids long. As DNA, the CDR3 is TGCAGTGCTATAAGCCCTAACTATGGCTACACCTTC. It translates to CSAISPNYGYTF.

The genes are TRBV27 and TRBJ1-2; the match to TRBD1 covers 7 bases. Germline CDR1 reads MNHEY; CDR2 reads SMNVEV (reference sequence). The V gene end was trimmed by 0 bases and the J gene end by 1 base; junction bases not matched to a gene: 2. This CDR3 is 15 amino acids long. CDR3 amino acids: CASSLSHRGNYGYTF. DNA of the CDR3: TGTGCCAGCAGTTTATCACACAGGGGTAACTATGGCTACACCTTC.

The chain links TRBV20-1 to TRBJ2-4, with a weak D call TRBD2 (5 bases). The CDR3 is 12 residues long. Per the germline V gene, CDR1 is DFQATT and CDR2 is SNEGSKA (reference sequence). Trimming took 6 bases from V and 9 from J, leaving 15 bases between them. CDR3 in DNA: TGCAGTGCGAGGGCGTTGAAGGGCATTCAGTACTTC. Its protein is CSARALKGIQYF.

The chain links TRBV30 to TRBJ1-6, with a weak D call TRBD1 (6 bases). The germline V gene encodes CDR1 GTSNPN and CDR2 SVGIG (reference sequence). This CDR3 contains 13 residues. The V end lost 3 bases, the J end lost 5 bases, and 8 bases lay between the germline ends. CDR3 nucleotide sequence: TGTGCCTGGAGAGACAGGAATAATTCACCCCTCCACTTT. Protein product: CAWRDRNNSPLHF.

This sequence joins TRBV9 and TRBJ1-2; TRBD1 might be the D (5 bases). Germline-derived CDR1 and CDR2 are SGDLS and YYNGEE. The length of the CDR3 is 13 residues. Trimming cost V 3 bases and J 8 bases, with 14 bases left between them. The CDR3 spells CASSDGTAFGYTF. In nucleotides, the CDR3 is TGTGCCAGCAGCGATGGGACCGCTTTCGGCTACACCTTC.

DNA for the CDR3: TGTGCCAGCAGCGACGCCGGGACTAGTGCCAATGAGCAGTTCTTC. Its translation is CASSDAGTSANEQFF. The gene calls are TRBV9 and TRBJ2-1; 8 nucleotides agree with TRBD2. Germline CDR1 and CDR2: SGDLS and YYNGEE. The J segment lost 6 bases and the V segment lost 3 bases, leaving 8 bases of the junction unmatched. CDR3 size: 15 residues.

The chain joins TRBV29-1 to TRBJ1-2, with 7 bases lining up with TRBD1. Trimming at V came to 5 bases and at J to 8 bases, leaving 8 bases not matched to a gene. The germline gives CDR1 SQVTM, CDR2 ANQGSEA. The CDR3 contains 12 residues. The CDR3 nucleotides are TGCAGCGTTATGGGACAGTTGGGGGGCTACACCTTC. Residues: CSVMGQLGGYTF.

The CDR3 loop reads CASSVGLPPDTQYF. DNA for the CDR3: TGTGCCAGCAGCGTAGGGTTACCCCCGGATACGCAGTATTTT. This chain connects TRBV9 to TRBJ2-3; D ambiguous. Trimming cost V 0 bases and J 6 bases, with 11 bases left between them. There are 14 residues in the CDR3. Germline V gene lookup returns CDR1 SGDLS and CDR2 YYNGEE.

The chain uses TRBV11-2 and TRBJ2-4; D is undetermined. V dropped 5 bases and J dropped 0 bases, with 8 bases sitting between them. The CDR3 runs 14 residues. CDR1 is SGHAT, CDR2 FQNNGV, per germline. The DNA of the CDR3 is TGTGCCAGCAGCCCGACGGAAGCCAAAAACATTCAGTACTTC. Its translation: CASSPTEAKNIQYF. Drawing the rest from reference TRBV11-2 and TRBJ2-4, the complete variable domain is EAGVAQSPRYKIIEKRQSVAFWCNPISGHATLYWYQQILGQGPKLLIQFQNNGVVDDSQLPKDRFSAERLKGVDSTLKIQPAKLEDSAVYLCASSPTEAKNIQYFGAGTRLSVL.

V is TRBV30 and J is TRBJ2-5; a weak D match, TRBD2 (5 bases). The CDR3 is made up of 13 amino acids. Germline assignment: CDR1 GTSNPN and CDR2 SVGIG (reference sequence). V lost 0 bases, J lost 6 bases, and 11 bases lay in between. The CDR3 DNA sequence: TGTGCCTGGAGTGTAGGAGGTCCAAAGACCCAGTACTTC. Translation: CAWSVGGPKTQYF. Full variable domain (remainder filled in from reference TRBV30 and TRBJ2-5): SQTIHQWPATLVQPVGSPLSLECTVEGTSNPNLYWYRQAAGRGLQLLFYSVGIGQISSEVPQNLSASRPQDRQFILSSKKLLLSDSGFYLCAWSVGGPKTQYFGPGTRLLVL.

The CDR3 sequence: CSIRTGGYEQYF. In DNA, the CDR3 is TGCAGCATCAGGACAGGGGGCTACGAGCAGTACTTC. The J gene is TRBJ2-7, the V gene TRBV29-1; 10 nucleotides line up with TRBD1. Per the germline V gene, CDR1 is SQVTM and CDR2 is ANQGSEA. This CDR3 comprises 12 residues. The trim removed 8 bases at V and 3 bases at J, leaving 4 bases unmatched.

The chain joins TRBV28 to TRBJ1-6, with unresolved D. Germline V gene sequence: CDR1 MDHEN, CDR2 SYDVKM. The ends were cut back, 10 bases at V and 6 bases at J, with 13 bases in the middle. The CDR3 is made up of 13 amino acids. The CDR3 sequence: CATRGPINSPLHF. The CDR3 region has the DNA TGTGCCACGCGCGGGCCTATTAATTCACCCCTCCACTTT. Complete variable domain (other parts from reference TRBV28 and TRBJ1-6): DVKVTQSSRYLVKRTGEKVFLECVQDMDHENMFWYRQDPGLGLRLIYFSYDVKMKEKGDIPEGYSVSREKKERFSLILESASTNQTSMYLCATRGPINSPLHFGNGTRLTVT.